The 24 T cell receptor beta chains in this list originate from one sample, sequenced in a study of blood T cell repertoires in COVID-19. Sequencing used immunoSEQ multiplex PCR; TCRdb keeps in-frame clones, though not all of them. Here the sample spans 150,000 to 200,000 clones, 88% being singletons. Source material: PBMCs or T cells enriched from blood (not recorded which). The receptors stem from a woman between 18 and 29 years old who had recovered from COVID-19.

V is TRBV5-1 and J is TRBJ2-7, with a weak D call TRBD1 (6 bases). Trimming removed 6 bases from V and 0 bases from J, with 13 bases in between. Germline V CDR1 and CDR2: SGHRS, YFSETQ. The CDR3 has 14 amino acids. The CDR3 here is CASMVTTGSYEQYF. For the CDR3, the DNA is TGCGCCAGCATGGTTACGACAGGCTCCTACGAGCAGTACTTC.

This clone was observed a handful of times. The V gene is TRBV28, the J gene TRBJ1-2; a possible D gene is TRBD1 (6 bases). Germline CDR1 MDHEN, CDR2 SYDVKM. The CDR3 loop spans 14 amino acids. Trimming shortened V by 8 bases and J by 8 bases, and 21 bases separated the two germline ends. The CDR3 sequence: CASRSQQGSYGYTF. DNA for the CDR3: TGTGCCAGCCGATCGCAACAGGGAAGTTACGGCTACACCTTC.

The chain couples TRBV6-2 or TRBV6-3 to TRBJ2-7, with D possibly matching TRBD2 (5 bases). Trimming shortened V by 6 bases and J by 7 bases, and 16 bases separated the two germline ends. CDR3 length equals 13 residues. Germline lookup yields CDR1 MNHEY and CDR2 SVGEGT. The CDR3, as DNA: TGTGCCAGCAGCCCGACACCCTCGGGGGAGCAGTACTTC. It yields the protein CASSPTPSGEQYF.

The V and J genes are TRBV6-5 and TRBJ1-6; TRBD1 aligns across 9 bases. V shed 7 bases and J 8 bases; nucleotides not matched to a gene: 6. Germline CDR1 is MNHEY and CDR2 is SVGAGI. CDR3 length: 14 amino acids. The chain's CDR3 is CASTRGQGYSPLHF. CDR3 DNA sequence: TGTGCCAGCACGCGCGGACAGGGGTATTCACCCCTCCACTTT.

The V and J genes are TRBV11-2 and TRBJ2-7, with 8 positions matching TRBD1. The length of the CDR3 is 12 residues. The germline V gene has CDR1 SGHAT and CDR2 FQNNGV. V shed 5 bases, J shed 6 bases, and the junction held 3 bases outside the gene matches. The CDR3 DNA sequence: TGTGCCAGCAGCCGACAGGGGTTCGAGCAGTACTTC. It is translated as CASSRQGFEQYF.

This chain uses TRBV4-1 with TRBJ1-4; 9 bases fit TRBD1. This CDR3 has 19 residues. With 4 bases clipped from V and 2 bases from J, the junction kept 14 bases outside the gene matches. The V gene's germline CDR1 is MGHRA and CDR2 YSYEKL. CDR3 DNA sequence: TGCGCCAGCAGCCCTAGGGACAGGGTGATTATGCTGACTAATGAAAAACTGTTTTTT. It codes for CASSPRDRVIMLTNEKLFF.

The chain employs TRBV3-1 (or the pseudogene TRBV3-2) and TRBJ1-6; TRBD1 aligns across 7 bases. Trimming removed 4 bases from V and 5 bases from J; junction bases left unmatched: 5. CDR3 length: 15 residues. CDR1 LGHDT and CDR2 YNNKEL come from the germline V gene (reference sequence). The CDR3 DNA reads TGTGCCAGCAGCCGTGGCAGGGGGGATAATTCACCCCTCCACTTT. Protein sequence: CASSRGRGDNSPLHF.

The chain uses TRBV7-2 and TRBJ2-4; D might be TRBD2 (7 bases). Germline CDR1 reads SGHTA; CDR2 reads FQGNSA. This CDR3 is 14 amino acids long. Deletions cut 0 bases from V and 8 bases from J, with 11 bases between. CDR3 coding DNA: TGTGCCAGCAGCTTAGCGGGGGGGCCCCACATTCAGTACTTC. Its protein is CASSLAGGPHIQYF.

The chain recombines TRBV30 with TRBJ2-5; the D gene is possibly TRBD1 (5 bases). The germline CDR1 and CDR2 sequences are GTSNPN and SVGIG (reference sequence). The V gene lost 8 bases and the J gene lost 5 bases, with 21 bases spanning the gap. CDR3 length: 14 amino acids. This CDR3 is CALNRRASGETQYF. The DNA of the CDR3 is TGTGCCCTCAACCGACGGGCCTCAGGGGAGACCCAGTACTTC.

The chain couples TRBV28 to TRBJ1-2, with 11 bases matching TRBD1. The CDR3 spans 15 residues. The germline CDR1 and CDR2 sequences are MDHEN and SYDVKM. V lost 6 bases, J lost 7 bases, and 10 bases stayed unmatched. The CDR3 spells CASRPPGQGVGGYTF. The DNA of the CDR3 is TGTGCCAGCAGACCACCGGGACAGGGGGTGGGTGGCTACACCTTC.

The rearrangement joins TRBV18 to TRBJ2-3, with D uncertain. V shed 2 bases and J shed 1 base, with 10 bases lying between them. From germline, CDR1 is KGHSH and CDR2 LQKENI. This CDR3 is built from 15 residues. The CDR3, as DNA: TGTGCCAGCTCACCATCCGCTTCAGGCACAGATACGCAGTATTTT. Its translation: CASSPSASGTDTQYF.

This chain uses TRBV4-2 with TRBJ2-3; 10 bases map to TRBD2. Germline V lookup: CDR1 LGHNA, CDR2 YNFKEQ. V shed 0 bases, J shed 3 bases, and the junction held 9 bases outside the gene matches. The length of the CDR3 is 18 residues. Here the CDR3 DNA reads TGTGCCAGCAGCCAAGAAGGAGCGGGGGGGCCGAGTACAGATACGCAGTATTTT. Protein: CASSQEGAGGPSTDTQYF.

V gene TRBV7-8 combines with J gene TRBJ2-7; no definite D call. V lost 1 base and J lost 2, with 9 bases in between. The CDR3 extends over 14 amino acids. CDR1 is SGHVS and CDR2 is FQNEAQ in the germline V gene. The chain's CDR3 is CASSLGPTAYEQYF. The CDR3 bases are TGTGCCAGCAGCTTAGGCCCCACGGCCTACGAGCAGTACTTC.

The chain carries TRBV5-4 and TRBJ1-6; 12 bases line up with TRBD1. Germline V lookup: CDR1 SGHNT, CDR2 YYREEE (reference sequence). This CDR3 contains 16 residues. J gave up 7 bases and V 4 bases, and 6 bases lay outside the gene matches. The CDR3 loop is CASSRDRGRGNSPLHF. The DNA for the CDR3 is TGTGCCAGCAGCCGGGACAGGGGGCGAGGGAATTCACCCCTCCACTTT.

This chain connects TRBV3-1 (or the pseudogene TRBV3-2) to TRBJ2-6, with D possibly TRBD2 on 6 matching bases. The germline V and J ends were trimmed by 4 bases and 2 bases, with 18 bases remaining between them. The CDR3 has 18 residues. Per the germline V gene, CDR1 is LGHDT and CDR2 is YNNKEL (reference sequence). The CDR3 DNA is TGTGCCAGCAGCCCCCCCAGGCGGCGGGGTCCTGGGGCCAACGTCCTGACTTTC. Residues: CASSPPRRRGPGANVLTF.

As concerns this clone: A junction boundary mismatches the germline segment, possibly from a read error. The CDR3 coding sequence is TGTGCTAGCAGCTTAGGATTAGGAGCGGGAGTTAACTACAATGAGCAGTTCTTC. Translated: CASSLGLGAGVNYNEQFF. The chain combines TRBV7-7 with TRBJ2-1; 8 bases are shared with TRBD2. This CDR3 spans 18 amino acids. Germline V lookup: CDR1 SSHAT, CDR2 FNYEAQ (reference sequence).

In DNA form, the CDR3 reads TGTGCCAGCAGCGTCTCGGGACAGTCCTATGGCTACACCTTC. It encodes CASSVSGQSYGYTF. This chain joins TRBV9 and TRBJ1-2; 7 positions agree with TRBD1. Germline CDR1 is SGDLS and CDR2 is YYNGEE. This CDR3 comprises 14 residues. V lost 2 bases to trimming and J lost 4 bases; unmatched junction nucleotides: 5.

The CDR3 sequence: CASSDFRGTNTEAFF. CDR3 sequence (DNA): TGTGCCAGCAGTGATTTCAGGGGGACGAACACTGAAGCTTTCTTT. J is TRBJ1-1 and V is TRBV25-1; 7 bases line up with TRBD1. The V gene end was trimmed by 3 bases and the J gene end by 1 base; junction bases not matched to a gene: 5. Germline loops: CDR1 MGHDK, CDR2 SYGVNS. The length of the CDR3 is 15 residues.

The chain recombines TRBV2 with TRBJ2-5, with a possible D match to TRBD2 (6 bases). V lost 10 bases, J lost 5 bases, and 17 bases lay in between. Germline CDR1 and CDR2: SNHLY and FYNNEI. This CDR3 has 13 residues. The CDR3 DNA follows: TGTGCCACCTTGAGACGGGAGCAGGAGACCCAGTACTTC. Encoded protein: CATLRREQETQYF.

The chain couples TRBV5-4 to TRBJ2-7; TRBD2 might be the D (5 bases). Germline-derived CDR1 and CDR2 are SGHNT and YYREEE (reference sequence). V was cut by 3 bases and J by 2 bases, with 15 bases left in between. The CDR3 is 15 residues long. In DNA form, the CDR3 reads TGTGCCAGCAGCTCCGGGGTAACGATGGCCTACGAGCAGTACTTC. This codes for CASSSGVTMAYEQYF.

This chain connects TRBV4-1 to TRBJ2-7, with 8 bases aligning to TRBD1. The junction had 17 bases not matched to a gene; V was cut back by 0 bases and J by 7 bases. Germline V CDR1 and CDR2: MGHRA, YSYEKL. The CDR3 has 18 amino acids. CDR3 nucleotide sequence: TGCGCCAGCAGCCAAGAAGGGACAGGTCCACCGCTACTACATGAGCAGTACTTC. It encodes CASSQEGTGPPLLHEQYF.

This clone has a single count. The rearrangement links TRBV28 to TRBJ1-4, with D hard to call. This CDR3 region has 14 residues. In germline, CDR1 is MDHEN, CDR2 SYDVKM. Trimming removed 2 bases at V and 8 bases at J, with 12 bases between. The CDR3 loop reads CASSLVEPREKLFF. DNA of the CDR3: TGTGCCAGCAGTTTAGTCGAGCCGCGGGAAAAACTGTTTTTT.

The rearrangement links TRBV28 to TRBJ1-3; no clear D. This CDR3 region has 14 residues. The V end was cut by 4 bases, the J end by 6 bases, with 13 bases between. Germline assignment: CDR1 MDHEN and CDR2 SYDVKM. The CDR3 reads CASSSSTPVNTIYF. The CDR3 coding sequence is TGTGCCAGCAGTTCAAGTACCCCGGTAAACACCATATATTTT.

This clone was seen only once. The chain is built from TRBV20-1 and TRBJ2-3; D gene uncertain. This CDR3 region has 10 residues. The germline V and J ends were trimmed by 5 bases and 6 bases, with 6 bases remaining between them. Germline values: CDR1 DFQATT, CDR2 SNEGSKA (reference sequence). In DNA form, the CDR3 reads TGCAGTGCTCAATTGGATACGCAGTATTTT. This codes for CSAQLDTQYF.